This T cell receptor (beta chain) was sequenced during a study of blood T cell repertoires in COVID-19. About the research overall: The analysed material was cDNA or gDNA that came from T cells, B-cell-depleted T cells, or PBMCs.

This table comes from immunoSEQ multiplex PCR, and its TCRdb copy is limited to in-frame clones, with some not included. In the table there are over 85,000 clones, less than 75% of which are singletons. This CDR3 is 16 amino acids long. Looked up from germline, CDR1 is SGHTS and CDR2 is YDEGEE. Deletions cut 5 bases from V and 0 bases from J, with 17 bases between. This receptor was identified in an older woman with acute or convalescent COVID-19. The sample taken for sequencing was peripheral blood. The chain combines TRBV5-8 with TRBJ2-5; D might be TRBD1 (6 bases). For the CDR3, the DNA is TGTGCCAGCAGGCGTACAGGGAACCTTTACCAAGAGACCCAGTACTTC. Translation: CASRRTGNLYQETQYF.